The clone carrying this T cell receptor beta chain was recorded at least ten times. Per the germline V gene, CDR1 is DFQATT and CDR2 is SNEGSKA (reference sequence). The CDR3 extends over 12 amino acids. Trimming took off 5 bases at V and 2 bases at J, with 10 bases between the two ends. The data were taken from a study of T cells in Graves' hyperthyroidism and ophthalmopathy. What was amplified from RNA transcripts were TCR beta CDR3 regions. With the HTBI primer set, the TCR CDR3 went through a first round of RT-PCR. In TCRdb, the multiplex PCR reads were re-called with MiXCR into one record per CDR3 protein. The data contain about 350,000 distinct CDR3 sequences, about 15% of them singletons. In making diagnoses, clinical symptoms, serum thyroxine and TRAb, thyroid ultrasound and orbital computed tomography were all used.

This chain uses TRBV20-1 with TRBJ2-7; perhaps TRBD2 as D (5 bases). Specimen: blood. This TCR was recovered from a woman in her thirties with Graves' hyperthyroidism. As DNA, the CDR3 is TGCAGTGCTTTGAGGGAGCCCTACGAGCAGTACTTC. Encoded protein: CSALREPYEQYF.